These 9 T cell receptor beta chains were sequenced from one sample in a study of identical twins. Using its own MiXCR run on the 5' RACE reads, TCRdb lists one record per CDR3 protein. Of 140,000 to 150,000 distinct CDR3 sequences in the sample, under 4.5% are singletons; the top ten hold roughly 8%. The material sequenced was memory T cells sorted from blood. The receptors were sampled from a man younger than 35 in good health.

This clonotype came up many times. The chain links TRBV29-1 to TRBJ1-1, with 7 bases lining up with TRBD1. This CDR3 is built from 13 residues. V shed 5 bases, J shed 1 base, and the junction held 4 bases outside the gene matches. The germline V gene encodes CDR1 SQVTM and CDR2 ANQGSEA. CDR3 residues: CSVPRTGNTEAFF. CDR3 coding DNA: TGCAGCGTTCCTAGGACAGGGAACACTGAAGCTTTCTTT. Filled out from reference TRBV29-1 and TRBJ1-1, the complete variable domain reads SAVISQKPSRDICQRGTSLTIQCQVDSQVTMMFWYRQQPGQSLTLIATANQGSEATYESGFVIDKFPISRPNLTFSTLTVSNMSPEDSSIYLCSVPRTGNTEAFFGQGTRLTVV.

The table lists this clonotype with many counts. The chain carries TRBV5-1 and TRBJ2-7; 15 nucleotides line up with TRBD2. This CDR3 has 17 residues. V shed 4 bases and J 1 base; nucleotides not matched to a gene: 6. The germline gives CDR1 SGHRS, CDR2 YFSETQ. The CDR3 nucleotides read TGCGCCAGCAGCCGGACTAGCGGGAGGGGTGGGTCCTACGAGCAGTACTTC. It encodes CASSRTSGRGGSYEQYF. The complete variable domain, with remaining parts taken from reference TRBV5-1 and TRBJ2-7, reads KAGVTQTPRYLIKTRGQQVTLSCSPISGHRSVSWYQQTPGQGLQFLFEYFSETQRNKGNFPGRFSGRQFSNSRSEMNVSTLELGDSALYLCASSRTSGRGGSYEQYFGPGTRLTVT.

This clonotype was observed many times. The V gene is TRBV5-1, the J gene TRBJ2-3; D is ambiguous. The germline gives CDR1 SGHRS, CDR2 YFSETQ. V was trimmed by 4 bases and J by 1 base, leaving 19 bases between them. There are 17 residues in the CDR3. The CDR3 spells CASSVGLLQERTDTQYF. The CDR3 bases are TGCGCCAGCAGCGTGGGTCTCCTTCAAGAGCGCACAGATACGCAGTATTTT.

This clonotype showed up many times. The chain carries TRBV20-1 and TRBJ2-7; D may be TRBD2 (5 bases). The length of the CDR3 is 13 residues. The ends were cut back, 3 bases at V and 2 bases at J, with 11 bases in the middle. Germline V CDR1 and CDR2: DFQATT, SNEGSKA (reference sequence). In DNA form, the CDR3 reads TGCAGTGCTAGTGGGAGCTCAACCTACGAGCAGTACTTC. Translation: CSASGSSTYEQYF.

This clonotype was seen a few times. The chain joins TRBV6-2 or TRBV6-3 to TRBJ1-5; TRBD1 is a possible D gene (5 bases). The CDR3 covers 14 residues. Per the germline V gene, CDR1 is MNHEY and CDR2 is SVGEGT. V was cut by 4 bases and J by 7 bases, with 14 bases left in between. The CDR3 region is CASSSAGHSQPQHF. DNA of the CDR3: TGTGCCAGCAGTTCGGCGGGGCATAGCCAGCCCCAGCATTTT.

This clonotype was counted at least ten times. The chain carries TRBV20-1 and TRBJ2-7, with D perhaps matching TRBD1 or TRBD2 (6 bases each). V dropped 4 bases and J dropped 3 bases, with 19 bases sitting between them. CDR3 length equals 15 residues. CDR1 DFQATT and CDR2 SNEGSKA come from the germline V gene (reference sequence). The DNA of the CDR3 is TGCAGTGCTACTTCCGCGGGACAAATGGGCTACGAGCAGTACTTC. Its protein is CSATSAGQMGYEQYF.

The sample holds many counts of this clonotype. The rearrangement links TRBV27 to TRBJ2-1; tentative D call: TRBD1 (5 bases). Trimming cost V 2 bases and J 3 bases, with 11 bases left between them. Germline-derived CDR1 and CDR2 are MNHEY and SMNVEV (reference sequence). The CDR3 length is 15 residues. The CDR3 loop reads CASSLQGTVYNEQFF. Written as DNA, the CDR3 is TGTGCCAGCAGTTTACAGGGAACGGTCTACAATGAGCAGTTCTTC.

This clonotype occurred many times. The CDR3 DNA sequence: TGCAGTGCTCATAGCGGGAGGAACACAGATACGCAGTATTTT. Translated, it gives CSAHSGRNTDTQYF. The V call is TRBV20-1, the J call TRBJ2-3, with 10 bases lining up with TRBD2. The CDR3 spans 14 residues. Looked up from germline, CDR1 is DFQATT and CDR2 is SNEGSKA (reference sequence). The trim removed 5 bases at V and 2 bases at J, leaving 4 bases unmatched.

At least ten counts were recorded for this clonotype. The chain joins TRBV3-1 to TRBJ2-1; 8 nucleotides agree with TRBD2. V shed 0 bases, J shed 8 bases, and the junction held 15 bases outside the gene matches. This CDR3 spans 18 amino acids. Germline V lookup: CDR1 LGHDT, CDR2 YNNKEL (reference sequence). DNA for the CDR3: TGTGCCAGCAGCCAAGATCGTAAGCGGGAGCTCACACAGGATGAGCAGTTCTTC. This translates into CASSQDRKRELTQDEQFF.